These 8 T cell receptor beta chains originate from one sample sequenced in a study of spatial heterogeneity in lung cancer. Findings and caveats of the study: Expanded alpha and beta TCR counts within tumors tracked tumor mutation counts.

As for time point: sample taken at primary tumor resection. What these receptors recognize is not known. Each CDR3 protein gets one entry after TCRdb re-called the 5' RACE reads with MiXCR. The sample lists 13,000 or so distinct CDR3 sequences, around 3.2% seen once, with roughly 15% in the top ten. The sequenced sample was lung tumor tissue, obtained at surgery. The source is a male donor with early-stage non-small cell lung cancer.

The sample holds many counts of this clonotype. The CDR3 loop reads CASSFHAGGANVLTF. The CDR3 region has the DNA TGTGCCAGCAGCTTTCATGCTGGTGGGGCCAACGTCCTGACTTTC. The rearrangement links TRBV7-2 to TRBJ2-6; D is ambiguous. V lost 3 bases to trimming and J lost 3 bases, with 9 bases between them. CDR1 and CDR2 (germline): SGHTA, FQGNSA. The CDR3 is 15 amino acids.

There are many counts of this clonotype. This chain links TRBV7-6 with TRBJ2-7; D gene uncertain. Germline V gene sequence: CDR1 SGHVS, CDR2 FNYEAQ. The CDR3 length is 14 residues. Trimming stripped 4 bases from V and 6 bases from J, with 16 bases between. In DNA, the CDR3 is TGTGCCAGCAGCTCCCCGGACCAGAATGGCGAGCAGTACTTC. Translating gives CASSSPDQNGEQYF.

This clonotype was detected ten times or more. The chain employs TRBV15 and TRBJ2-5, with D perhaps being TRBD1 or TRBD2 (5 bases each). Trimming shortened V by 1 base and J by 4 bases, and 19 bases separated the two germline ends. The CDR3 contains 17 residues. CDR1 and CDR2 from the germline V gene are LNHNV and YYDKDF (reference sequence). The CDR3 here is CATSRVTRGAGRETQYF. CDR3 DNA sequence: TGTGCCACCAGCAGAGTTACGCGAGGGGCCGGTCGAGAGACCCAGTACTTC. The entire variable domain, with the rest obtained from reference TRBV15 and TRBJ2-5, is as follows: DAMVIQNPRYQVTQFGKPVTLSCSQTLNHNVMYWYQQKSSQAPKLLFHYYDKDFNNEADTPDNFQSRRPNTSFCFLDIRSPGLGDTAMYLCATSRVTRGAGRETQYFGPGTRLLVL.

This clonotype was observed many times. The V and J genes are TRBV20-1 and TRBJ2-7, with unresolved D. Per the germline V gene, CDR1 is DFQATT and CDR2 is SNEGSKA (reference sequence). Between the trimmed V and J ends, which lost 5 bases and 6 bases, there was a span of 20 bases. The CDR3 consists of 14 residues. The CDR3 nucleotides are TGCAGTGCTCCGGCAGTACTGGGTTCCCTCGAGCAGTACTTC. This translates into CSAPAVLGSLEQYF.

This clonotype was seen at least ten times. The rearrangement links TRBV28 to TRBJ2-3; 13 nucleotides line up with TRBD2. The CDR3 has 18 residues. Trimming removed 3 bases from V and 0 bases from J; junction bases left unmatched: 6. The germline V gene encodes CDR1 MDHEN and CDR2 SYDVKM. In nucleotides, the CDR3 is TGTGCCAGCAGTTTCCGACTAGCGGGGGGAAATAGCACAGATACGCAGTATTTT. This encodes CASSFRLAGGNSTDTQYF. The whole variable domain, filled in from reference TRBV28 and TRBJ2-3, reads DVKVTQSSRYLVKRTGEKVFLECVQDMDHENMFWYRQDPGLGLRLIYFSYDVKMKEKGDIPEGYSVSREKKERFSLILESASTNQTSMYLCASSFRLAGGNSTDTQYFGPGTRLTVL.

This clonotype was counted at least ten times. This chain uses TRBV10-2 with TRBJ2-3; a weak D match, TRBD2 (5 bases). Germline V lookup: CDR1 WSHSY, CDR2 SAAADI. The CDR3 extends over 14 amino acids. Trimming left V 4 bases short and J 8 bases short, with 16 bases between. Here the CDR3 reads CASSVGGDWSTQYF. In nucleotides, the CDR3 is TGCGCCAGCAGTGTCGGAGGAGATTGGTCTACGCAGTATTTT.

This clonotype is hyperexpanded in the sample. The genes are TRBV20-1 and TRBJ1-1, with a weak D call TRBD1 (5 bases). V was pared by 5 bases and J by 6 bases, with 16 bases between. Germline CDR1 and CDR2: DFQATT and SNEGSKA (reference sequence). The CDR3 length is 13 residues. CDR3 coding DNA: TGCAGTGCTGGGGGAGGTGGCCTGGCTGAAGCTTTCTTT. It specifies CSAGGGGLAEAFF.

This clonotype was counted many times. CDR3 DNA: TGTGCCAGCAGCCAACCGGGACAGGGGAATCATAATTCACCCCTCCACTTT. This encodes CASSQPGQGNHNSPLHF. The chain uses TRBV7-9 and TRBJ1-6; TRBD1 matches 10 bases. Germline CDR1 SEHNR, CDR2 FQNEAQ (reference sequence). The ends lost 5 bases at V and 5 bases at J; junction bases unmatched: 9. CDR3 length equals 17 residues.